This TCR beta chain was observed in a study of spatial heterogeneity in lung cancer. Study-level findings and limits: One measure, the expanded intratumoral alpha and beta TCR count, tracked tumor mutation counts.

One entry per CDR3 protein results from TCRdb running MiXCR on the 5' RACE reads. The sample records roughly 10,000 distinct CDR3 sequences, 12% being singletons. The time point denotes: sample taken at primary tumor resection. This CDR3 has 15 residues. CDR1 is MDHEN and CDR2 is SYDVKM in the germline V gene. Trimming took off 5 bases at V and 4 bases at J, with 18 bases between the two ends. This clonotype was detected many times. The antigen is undetermined. The rearrangement joins TRBV28 to TRBJ2-7; D is ambiguous. The receptor comes from a male donor with early-stage non-small cell lung cancer. Sequenced material: lung tumor tissue, taken at surgery. The CDR3 nucleotides read TGTGCCAGCAGTGGACGGGTCACGAAAAGATACGAGCAGTACTTC. Encoded protein: CASSGRVTKRYEQYF.